These 6 T cell receptor beta chains share one sample of origin, sequenced in a study of radiotherapy plus CTLA-4 blockade in lung cancer. The table came from immunoSEQ multiplex PCR; TCRdb's copy has only in-frame clones and leaves some out. Of about 97,000 clones listed, approximately 75% are singletons. This specimen consisted of peripheral blood, obtained from a patient treated with radiotherapy plus ipilimumab. The receptors originated from a human donor with non-small cell lung cancer who had a partial response to radiotherapy plus ipilimumab. Some clones in this sample may be carry-over from other donors' samples.

The gene calls are TRBV7-8 and TRBJ2-2, with TRBD2 as a possible D gene (6 bases). The CDR3 runs 15 residues. The germline CDR1 and CDR2 sequences are SGHVS and FQNEAQ. The ends were cut back, 1 base at V and 7 bases at J, with 13 bases in the middle. The CDR3 is CASSLERAEVGELFF. CDR3 nucleotides: TGTGCCAGCAGCTTAGAGCGGGCAGAAGTCGGGGAGCTGTTTTTT.

This clone was observed a few times. This chain links TRBV5-5 with TRBJ1-1; maybe TRBD1 (6 bases). The CDR3 is made up of 13 amino acids. CDR1 and CDR2 from the germline V gene are SGHKS and YYEKEE (reference sequence). V lost 0 bases, J lost 5 bases, and 8 bases lay in between. The CDR3 DNA reads as TGTGCCAGCAGCTTGGGGGGGCGTACTGAAGCTTTCTTT. Protein: CASSLGGRTEAFF.

The rearrangement uses TRBV5-1 and TRBJ1-3; 7 bases are a match to TRBD1. The CDR3 is 17 amino acids. Germline loops: CDR1 SGHRS, CDR2 YFSETQ. Unmatched junction bases numbered 8, after V lost 0 bases and J lost 2 bases. Here the CDR3 DNA reads TGCGCCAGCAGCTTGGGGGACAGCCCCACGACTGGAAACACCATATATTTT. Residues: CASSLGDSPTTGNTIYF.

The rearrangement links TRBV19 to TRBJ2-7; tentatively, D is TRBD1 (5 bases). The V end lost 7 bases, the J end lost 2 bases, and 15 bases lay between the germline ends. The CDR3 has 14 amino acids. Germline V gene lookup returns CDR1 LNHDA and CDR2 SQIVND (reference sequence). CDR3 in amino acids: CASKPGDRAYEQYF. CDR3 sequence (DNA): TGTGCCAGTAAACCGGGCGACAGAGCCTACGAGCAGTACTTC.

This chain's CDR3 is CASSALAGGRSDTQYF. The CDR3 nucleotides are TGTGCCAGCAGCGCCCTAGCGGGGGGGCGCTCGGATACGCAGTATTTT. The rearrangement uses TRBV11-2 and TRBJ2-3; 12 nucleotides agree with TRBD2. This CDR3 has 16 residues. V was clipped by 5 bases and J by 6 bases; unmatched bases: 9. Per the germline V gene, CDR1 is SGHAT and CDR2 is FQNNGV.

The chain joins TRBV4-2 to TRBJ2-3; 10 nucleotides match TRBD2. This CDR3 comprises 15 residues. Looked up from germline, CDR1 is LGHNA and CDR2 is YNFKEQ. Trimming at V came to 0 bases and at J to 8 bases, leaving 5 bases not matched to a gene. The CDR3 DNA sequence: TGTGCCAGCAGCCAAGATCCAACTAGCGGGGTTACGCAGTATTTT. It codes for CASSQDPTSGVTQYF.